What follows describes a single T cell receptor (beta chain). The sample comes from a study of beta chain features in type 1 diabetes. Expressed TCRB transcripts were sequenced because the entire RNA isolate underwent reverse transcription. Libraries were prepared by immunoSEQ multiplex PCR; TCRdb keeps only in-frame clonotypes and omits some of them. Of fewer than 350,000 clones in the sample, about 20% are singletons; the top ten hold approximately 0.046%. The sequenced sample was naive CD4+ T cells from blood. This TCR derives from a woman younger than 35 in good health.

The CDR3 DNA sequence: TGCGCCAGCAGCCAGGCCGGGTTAGGAGAGCAGTTCTTC. Its protein is CASSQAGLGEQFF. The chain is built from TRBV4-1 and TRBJ2-1; D unresolved. The germline V gene has CDR1 MGHRA and CDR2 YSYEKL. Trimming took 3 bases from V and 10 from J, leaving 13 bases between them. The CDR3 is 13 amino acids.